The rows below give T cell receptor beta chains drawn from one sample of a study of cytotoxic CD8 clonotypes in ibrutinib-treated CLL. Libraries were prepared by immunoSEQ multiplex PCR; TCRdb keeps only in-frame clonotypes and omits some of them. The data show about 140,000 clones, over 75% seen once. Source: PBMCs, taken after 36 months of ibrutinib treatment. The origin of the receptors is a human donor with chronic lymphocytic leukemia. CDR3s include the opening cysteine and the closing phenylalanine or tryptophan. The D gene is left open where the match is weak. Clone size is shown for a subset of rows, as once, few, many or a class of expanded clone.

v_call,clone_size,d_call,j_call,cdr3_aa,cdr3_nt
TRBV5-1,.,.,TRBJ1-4,CASSSDIYEKLFF,TGCGCCAGCAGCTCAGATATTTATGAAAAACTGTTTTTT
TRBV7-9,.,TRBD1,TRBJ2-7,CASSAPGQGAYEQYF,TGTGCCAGCAGCGCGCCGGGACAGGGGGCGTACGAGCAGTACTTC
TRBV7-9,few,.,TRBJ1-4,CASRDNRITAEKLFF,TGTGCCAGCAGGGATAACAGGATCACGGCCGAAAAACTGTTTTTT
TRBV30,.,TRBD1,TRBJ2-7,CAWSLGQGAYEQYF,TGTGCCTGGAGTCTCGGGCAGGGGGCCTACGAGCAGTACTTC
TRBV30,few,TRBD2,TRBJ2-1,CAWSVSGRRGNEQFF,TGTGCCTGGAGTGTCAGCGGGAGGCGGGGAAATGAGCAGTTCTTC
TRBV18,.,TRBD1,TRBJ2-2,CASSPPTGTGITGELFF,TGTGCCAGCTCACCACCGACAGGGACAGGGATCACCGGGGAGCTGTTTTTT
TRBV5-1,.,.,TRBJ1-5,CAPPVSARNQPQHF,TGCGCCCCGCCCGTCAGTGCGAGGAATCAGCCCCAGCATTTT
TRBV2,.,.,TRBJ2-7,CASSAQAGRGHEQYF,TGTGCCAGCAGTGCGCAGGCGGGGAGGGGGCACGAGCAGTACTTC
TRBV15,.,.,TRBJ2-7,CATSRDFSYEQYF,TGTGCCACCAGCAGAGACTTTTCCTACGAGCAGTACTTC
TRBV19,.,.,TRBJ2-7,CASSIDYTYEQYF,TGTGCCAGTAGTATAGATTATACCTACGAGCAGTACTTC
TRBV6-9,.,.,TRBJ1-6,CASSYSFGDQSPLHF,TGTGCCAGCAGTTACTCGTTCGGGGATCAGTCACCCCTCCACTTT
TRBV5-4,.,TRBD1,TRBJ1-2,CASSLSQQGAFGGYTF,TGTGCCAGCAGCTTGAGCCAACAGGGGGCGTTTGGTGGCTACACCTTC
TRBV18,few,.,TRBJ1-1,CASSPSRVEANTEAFF,TGTGCCAGCTCACCTAGCAGGGTAGAGGCGAACACTGAAGCTTTCTTT
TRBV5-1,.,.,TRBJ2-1,CASSGGSSYNEQFF,TGCGCCAGCAGTGGGGGAAGCTCCTACAATGAGCAGTTCTTC
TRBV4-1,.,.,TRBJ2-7,CAVGGGPGDYPRTEQYF,TGCGCCGTTGGAGGGGGCCCTGGGGACTACCCGCGGACCGAGCAGTACTTC
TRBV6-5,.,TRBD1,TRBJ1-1,CASSVHRGTEAFF,TGTGCCAGCAGTGTTCACAGGGGCACTGAAGCTTTCTTT
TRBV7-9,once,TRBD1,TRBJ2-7,CASSLPTGTAYHEQYF,TGTGCCAGCAGCTTACCGACCGGGACAGCGTACCACGAGCAGTACTTC
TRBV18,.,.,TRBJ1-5,CASRRSGSGQPQHF,TGTGCCAGCCGGAGATCCGGGTCAGGTCAGCCCCAGCATTTT
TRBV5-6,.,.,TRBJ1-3,CASSLKWEFSGNTIYF,TGTGCCAGCAGCTTGAAGTGGGAATTCTCTGGAAACACCATATATTTT
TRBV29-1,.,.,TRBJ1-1,CSVEDGLNTEAFF,TGCAGCGTTGAAGACGGTTTGAACACTGAAGCTTTCTTT
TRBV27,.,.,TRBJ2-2,CASSPRQGGGTGELFF,TGTGCCAGCAGCCCGCGACAGGGAGGAGGGACCGGGGAGCTGTTTTTT
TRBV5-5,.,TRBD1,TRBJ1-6,CASSPLGDSGSPLHF,TGTGCCAGCAGCCCCCTCGGGGACAGCGGATCACCCCTCCACTTT
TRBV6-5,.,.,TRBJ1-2,CASRGTLGGYTF,TGTGCCAGCAGGGGGACGCTGGGAGGCTACACCTTC
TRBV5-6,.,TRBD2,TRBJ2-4,CASSPRGGGKNIQYF,TGTGCCAGCAGCCCCCGGGGGGGTGGCAAAAACATTCAGTACTTC
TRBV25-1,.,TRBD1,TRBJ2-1,CASSSGTGGFNEQFF,TGTGCCAGCAGTAGTGGAACAGGGGGCTTTAATGAGCAGTTCTTC
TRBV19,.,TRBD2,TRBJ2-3,CASSIDSGSTADTQYF,TGTGCCAGTAGTATTGACAGCGGGAGCACCGCAGATACGCAGTATTTT